The rows below give T cell receptor beta chains drawn from one sample of a study of molecular identifiers for immune sequencing clone quantification. TCRdb re-analysed the PCR reads in MiXCR, keeping a single row per CDR3 protein. The sample has around 460,000 distinct CDR3 sequences, about 22% seen once; the top ten hold 0.65% to 0.95%. The material sequenced was naive CD8+ T cells from blood, with Jurkat cell RNA spiked in. These receptors all stem from a human donor in good health. Some libraries in this study had Jurkat cell RNA spiked in. The CDR3 runs from the conserved cysteine through the conserved F or W. The order of the fields is D gene, CDR3 length, clone size, V gene, J gene, CDR3 DNA, CDR3 protein. D genes are given only for firm matches. Some rows have no size entry. The others give once, few or many, or a class for an expanded clone.

TRBD2,16,many,TRBV12-3/TRBV12-4,TRBJ2-3,TGTGCCAGCAGTTCTAGCGGGAGCTACAGCACAGATACGCAGTATTTT,CASSSSGSYSTDTQYF
TRBD2,14,many,TRBV6-5,TRBJ2-7,TGTGCCAGCAGTTGGCGGGGGGCAGGGGACGAGCAGTACTTC,CASSWRGAGDEQYF
.,16,.,TRBV19,TRBJ2-7,TGTGCCAGTAGTCCAATCCGGGAGCTTCTATCAGAGGAGCAGTACTTC,CASSPIRELLSEEQYF
.,17,.,TRBV28,TRBJ2-2,TGTGCCAGCAGCCTGACCTTTGGACAAGTGAACACCGGGGAGCTGTTTTTT,CASSLTFGQVNTGELFF
.,16,few,TRBV4-1,TRBJ2-7,TGCGCCAGCAGCCAAGAAACCGGGCCACAGGTGGTAGAGCAGTACTTC,CASSQETGPQVVEQYF
.,12,.,TRBV28,TRBJ1-4,TGTGCCAGCAGCCCCTTCGGCGAAAAACTGTTTTTT,CASSPFGEKLFF
TRBD1,12,.,TRBV19,TRBJ2-7,TGTGCCAGTAGTATTAGGGGACAGGAGCAGTACTTC,CASSIRGQEQYF
.,16,many,TRBV29-1,TRBJ2-5,TGCAGCGTTGAAGTTGTGGAGGGACCGTACCAAGAGACCCAGTACTTC,CSVEVVEGPYQETQYF
TRBD2,16,many,TRBV4-3,TRBJ2-7,TGCGCCAGCAGCCAAGATCGTAGCGGGAGGTACTACGAGCAGTACTTC,CASSQDRSGRYYEQYF
.,15,many,TRBV4-1,TRBJ2-7,TGCGCCAGCAGCCAAGATCTGGGTAGGGTAGGAGAGCAGTACTTC,CASSQDLGRVGEQYF
.,12,many,TRBV13,TRBJ1-1,TGTGCCAGCAGGATGGGCGGTACTGAAGCTTTCTTT,CASRMGGTEAFF
.,15,.,TRBV13,TRBJ2-3,TGTGCCAGCAGCTTAGCGGGCAGGGAGGCAGATACGCAGTATTTT,CASSLAGREADTQYF
TRBD2,18,few,TRBV7-9,TRBJ2-1,TGTGCCAGCAGCCCCGGACTAGCGGGGGGGCCGTCCTACAATGAGCAGTTCTTC,CASSPGLAGGPSYNEQFF
.,15,many,TRBV3-1,TRBJ2-3,TGTGCCAGCAGCCTCCGCACAGATCCGGCAGATACGCAGTATTTT,CASSLRTDPADTQYF
TRBD1,16,many,TRBV5-1,TRBJ2-7,TGCGCCAGCAGCTTAGCAAGGGACAGGGGGCTGTACGAGCAGTACTTC,CASSLARDRGLYEQYF
.,12,many,TRBV3-1,TRBJ1-1,TGTGCCAGCAGCCAGGGGAGCACTGAAGCTTTCTTT,CASSQGSTEAFF
.,13,.,TRBV7-9,TRBJ2-1,TGTGCCAGCAGCTTACCTGCTGCCGGTGAGCAGTTCTTC,CASSLPAAGEQFF
TRBD2,17,many,TRBV4-2,TRBJ2-1,TGTGCCAGCAGCCAAGACGCAGCGGGGGTCGGGGTCTATAAGCAGTTCTTC,CASSQDAAGVGVYKQFF
TRBD1,14,.,TRBV6-2/TRBV6-3,TRBJ1-1,TGTGCCAGCAGAAGACAGGGGGAGTACGCTGAAGCTTTCTTT,CASRRQGEYAEAFF
.,13,.,TRBV2,TRBJ1-5,TGTGCCAGCAGGATGTATAGCAATCAGCCCCAGCATTTT,CASRMYSNQPQHF
.,11,.,TRBV29-1,TRBJ2-7,TGCAGCGTTGTCCTCGGCTACGAGCAGTACTTC,CSVVLGYEQYF
.,15,.,TRBV9,TRBJ2-5,TGTGCCAGCAGCGGCGGGGGCGGCCTAGTAGAGACCCAGTACTTC,CASSGGGGLVETQYF
TRBD1,14,.,TRBV11-3,TRBJ2-1,TGTGCCAGCAGCACCGGGACAGGGGGCAATGAGCAGTTCTTC,CASSTGTGGNEQFF
.,16,few,TRBV12-3/TRBV12-4,TRBJ1-5,TGTGCCAGCAGTTTTCCGCGGGACATTGGCAATCAGCCCCAGCATTTT,CASSFPRDIGNQPQHF
TRBD2,15,.,TRBV20-1,TRBJ2-3,TGCAGTGCTAGACCCGGGACTAGCGGCACAGATACGCAGTATTTT,CSARPGTSGTDTQYF
.,16,few,TRBV19,TRBJ2-5,TGTGCCAGTAGGATATCCGGGAGAGGGACTGGAGAGACCCAGTACTTC,CASRISGRGTGETQYF
TRBD1,12,few,TRBV7-9,TRBJ1-2,TGTGCCAGCACGACAGGGTCCAATGGCTACACCTTC,CASTTGSNGYTF
.,15,many,TRBV11-2,TRBJ2-5,TGTGCCAGCAGCTCCCATCGGAGGGCTCGGGAGACCCAGTACTTC,CASSSHRRARETQYF
.,17,few,TRBV14,TRBJ2-7,TGTGCCAGCAGCCGCCCCACAGGGTGGGGGGAATCCTACGAGCAGTACTTC,CASSRPTGWGESYEQYF
.,16,few,TRBV6-2/TRBV6-3,TRBJ2-5,TGTGCCAGCAGTGCCCCAACCCCGGGACGGGGAGAGACCCAGTACTTC,CASSAPTPGRGETQYF
.,17,.,TRBV20-1,TRBJ2-2,TGCAGTGCTAGCGAAGGAGGTGGGAGACCGAACACCGGGGAGCTGTTTTTT,CSASEGGGRPNTGELFF